Each of the 9 T cell receptor beta chains below was sequenced from the same sample in a study of a mutant IDH1 vaccine in newly diagnosed glioma. The time point is: baseline, week 1 (first vaccination visit). Specified treatment: pre-vaccination baseline after standard-of-care therapy. Assay: immunoSEQ multiplex PCR; the TCRdb copy retains only in-frame clones and omits some. The table lists 99,000 or so clones, approximately 90% of them singletons. The sequencing used PBMCs, collected from a glioma patient treated with radiotherapy, temozolomide or both. The source is a woman between 45 and 60 years old with glioma.

This sequence joins TRBV10-3 and TRBJ2-7; 7 positions agree with TRBD1. The trim removed 6 bases at V and 1 base at J, leaving 9 bases unmatched. Per the germline V gene, CDR1 is ENHRY and CDR2 is SYGVKD. The CDR3 is 15 amino acids. The CDR3 nucleotides are TGTGCCATCAGACCAGGGGGACGAGCGTCCTACGAGCAGTACTTC. Amino acid sequence: CAIRPGGRASYEQYF.

The chain combines TRBV19 with TRBJ1-2; perhaps TRBD1 as D (5 bases). This CDR3 spans 15 amino acids. Germline lookup yields CDR1 LNHDA and CDR2 SQIVND (reference sequence). The V gene lost 3 bases and the J gene lost 4 bases, with 15 bases spanning the gap. This CDR3 is CASSISGRTLYGYTF. CDR3 in DNA: TGTGCCAGTAGTATTTCGGGACGGACCCTCTATGGCTACACCTTC.

The V gene is TRBV30, the J gene TRBJ2-7; D assignment may be TRBD1 or TRBD2 (5 bases each). V lost 4 bases to trimming and J lost 4 bases, with 14 bases between them. The germline V gene has CDR1 GTSNPN and CDR2 SVGIG (reference sequence). The CDR3 totals 13 residues. The DNA for the CDR3 is TGTGCCTGGACCCTCCAGAGGGGATACGAGCAGTACTTC. Its translation is CAWTLQRGYEQYF.

The V and J genes are TRBV4-1 and TRBJ2-1; 8 bases line up with TRBD2. V was clipped by 0 bases and J by 6 bases; unmatched bases: 13. Germline CDR1 and CDR2: MGHRA and YSYEKL. CDR3 length: 18 amino acids. The CDR3: CASSQELGSGRARNEQFF. The DNA of the CDR3 is TGCGCCAGCAGCCAAGAGTTGGGCTCCGGGAGGGCCCGCAATGAGCAGTTCTTC.

This sequence joins TRBV5-4 and TRBJ2-1, with TRBD2 identical over 14 bases. V lost 4 bases to trimming and J lost 8 bases; unmatched junction nucleotides: 8. This CDR3 spans 16 amino acids. In germline, CDR1 is SGHNT, CDR2 YYREEE (reference sequence). In nucleotides, the CDR3 is TGTGCCAGCAGCCAGGGGACTAGCGGGAGATTCGATGAGCAGTTCTTC. Its protein product is CASSQGTSGRFDEQFF.

This sequence joins TRBV5-1 and TRBJ2-1; 15 bases are shared with TRBD2. The germline V gene has CDR1 SGHRS and CDR2 YFSETQ. The CDR3 sequence is 17 residues long. V gave up 4 bases and J gave up 4 bases; unmatched junction bases: 6. The CDR3 reads CASSGQGLAGGYNEQFF. In DNA form, the CDR3 reads TGCGCCAGCAGCGGACAGGGACTAGCGGGAGGATACAATGAGCAGTTCTTC. The variable domain in full, with the rest retrieved from reference TRBV5-1 and TRBJ2-1, is KAGVTQTPRYLIKTRGQQVTLSCSPISGHRSVSWYQQTPGQGLQFLFEYFSETQRNKGNFPGRFSGRQFSNSRSEMNVSTLELGDSALYLCASSGQGLAGGYNEQFFGPGTRLTVL.

CDR3 nucleotides: TGTGCCAGCAGCTTCGCGGCCTTAGGGGGCTACACCTTC. It codes for CASSFAALGGYTF. This chain links TRBV5-6 with TRBJ1-2; D gene unclear. This CDR3 region has 13 residues. Trimming took off 2 bases at V and 8 bases at J, with 13 bases between the two ends. CDR1 and CDR2 from the germline V gene are SGHDT and YYEEEE.

This clone was picked up one time. V and J are TRBV5-1 and TRBJ2-3; no reliable D call. Per germline, CDR1 SGHRS and CDR2 YFSETQ. The CDR3 spans 16 residues. Trimming took 3 bases from V and 0 from J, leaving 14 bases between them. In DNA, the CDR3 is TGCGCCAGCAGCTCGCCAGTGGCCCCGAGCACAGATACGCAGTATTTT. It specifies CASSSPVAPSTDTQYF.

The chain recombines TRBV19 with TRBJ1-3, with D possibly being TRBD1 (5 bases). The CDR3 is 14 residues long. Deletions cut 3 bases from V and 0 bases from J, with 6 bases between. CDR1 and CDR2 from the germline V gene are LNHDA and SQIVND (reference sequence). The CDR3 is CASSIGTSGNTIYF. For the CDR3, the DNA is TGTGCCAGTAGTATCGGGACCTCTGGAAACACCATATATTTT.